These T cell receptor beta chains were read from a single sample in a study of blood T cells in healthy people across ages. TCRdb recomputed calls from the 5' RACE reads with MiXCR, one row per CDR3 protein. The table records fewer than 1 million distinct CDR3 sequences, 40% to 50% of them present only once. The sequenced material came from blood. These receptors were collected from a man between 60 and 75 years old in good health. The CDR3 runs from the conserved cysteine through the conserved F or W. Each record gives: J gene, clone size, V gene, D gene, CDR3 DNA, CDR3 protein. The D gene is left open where the match is weak. Size is omitted from some rows. Given values are once, few, many or a class for expanded clones.

J: TRBJ2-7
size: -
V: TRBV4-2
D: TRBD1
DNA: TGTGCCAGCAGCTTCAGACAGGGGCCCTACGAGCAGTACTTC
CDR3: CASSFRQGPYEQYF

J: TRBJ2-7
size: -
V: TRBV29-1
D: TRBD1
DNA: TGCAGCGTCGAGGGGGTTCGGACAGGACAATACGAGCAGTACTTC
CDR3: CSVEGVRTGQYEQYF

J: TRBJ2-7
size: few
V: TRBV28
D: -
DNA: TGTGCCAGCAGCACGGGGGGACAGGAGTCCTACGAGCAGTACTTC
CDR3: CASSTGGQESYEQYF

J: TRBJ2-1
size: -
V: TRBV20-1
D: TRBD2
DNA: TGCAGTGCCCGATTTCCGGGACTAGCGGGCGAGCAGTTCTTC
CDR3: CSARFPGLAGEQFF

J: TRBJ1-2
size: few
V: TRBV6-2/TRBV6-3
D: -
DNA: TGTGCCAGCAGGATGGAGCTTTCGGGCGGCTACACCTTC
CDR3: CASRMELSGGYTF

J: TRBJ2-5
size: -
V: TRBV30
D: -
DNA: TGTGCCTGGCAATATCTTAATGAGCAGTACTTC
CDR3: CAWQYLNEQYF

J: TRBJ2-7
size: -
V: TRBV10-3
D: TRBD1
DNA: TGTGCCATCAGTGATACCAAACTCGGGACAGCCCCCTACGAGCAGTACTTC
CDR3: CAISDTKLGTAPYEQYF

J: TRBJ1-1
size: -
V: TRBV3-1
D: TRBD1
DNA: TGTGCCAGCAGCCAAGATCTCTATTACAGGGGGGATACTGAAGCTTTCTTT
CDR3: CASSQDLYYRGDTEAFF

J: TRBJ2-7
size: many
V: TRBV5-1
D: -
DNA: TGCGCCAGCAGCTTGGCCGAGGACGAGCAGTACTTC
CDR3: CASSLAEDEQYF

J: TRBJ2-7
size: -
V: TRBV30
D: -
DNA: TGTGCCTGGAGTGTAGACGGCCGAGGCCACGAGCAGTACTTC
CDR3: CAWSVDGRGHEQYF

J: TRBJ2-6
size: few
V: TRBV4-3
D: -
DNA: TGCGCCAGCAGCCAAGGGAGGGGCTGGGCCAACGTCCTGACTTTC
CDR3: CASSQGRGWANVLTF

J: TRBJ2-5
size: few
V: TRBV9
D: -
DNA: TGTGCCAGCAGCGTAGGCGACACCGGACTAACAGAGACCCAGTACTTC
CDR3: CASSVGDTGLTETQYF

J: TRBJ1-3
size: once
V: TRBV7-2
D: -
DNA: TGTGCCAGCAGCTTAACTAGCCCGACTTACTCTGGAAACACCATATATTTT
CDR3: CASSLTSPTYSGNTIYF

J: TRBJ2-3
size: -
V: TRBV4-3
D: -
DNA: TGCGCCAGCAGCCAAGAGGAAGGGATGACAGATACGCAGTATTTT
CDR3: CASSQEEGMTDTQYF

J: TRBJ2-3
size: -
V: TRBV20-1
D: -
DNA: TGCAGTGCTGAACGCCGACAGGCCTTCACAGATACGCAGTATTTT
CDR3: CSAERRQAFTDTQYF

J: TRBJ2-7
size: few
V: TRBV4-3
D: -
DNA: TGCGCCAGCAGCCAAGACTGGACAGCTTACTACGAGCAGTACTTC
CDR3: CASSQDWTAYYEQYF

J: TRBJ2-7
size: -
V: TRBV12-3/TRBV12-4
D: -
DNA: TGTGCCAGCAGTTTAGGGGGATCGGCCGGGTCCGCTTTCTACGAGCAGTACTTC
CDR3: CASSLGGSAGSAFYEQYF

J: TRBJ2-1
size: -
V: TRBV3-1
D: TRBD2
DNA: TGTGCCAGCAGCCAAACTAGCGGGGCGGCCAATGAGCAGTTCTTC
CDR3: CASSQTSGAANEQFF

J: TRBJ1-4
size: few
V: TRBV7-2
D: -
DNA: TGTGCCAGCAGTAACCCGGCGGCTAATGAAAAACTGTTTTTT
CDR3: CASSNPAANEKLFF

J: TRBJ1-4
size: -
V: TRBV20-1
D: -
DNA: TGCAGTGCTAGAGATTTCTGGACGGAGAATGAAAAACTGTTTTTT
CDR3: CSARDFWTENEKLFF

J: TRBJ2-1
size: -
V: TRBV6-2/TRBV6-3
D: -
DNA: TGTGCCAGCACCGGACATAAAGCATACAATGAGCAGTTCTTC
CDR3: CASTGHKAYNEQFF

J: TRBJ1-1
size: -
V: TRBV6-5
D: TRBD1
DNA: TGTGCCAGCAGTCGAACGGGACAGGGGGCTAGCACTGAAGCTTTCTTT
CDR3: CASSRTGQGASTEAFF

J: TRBJ2-7
size: few
V: TRBV7-9
D: -
DNA: TGTGCCAGCATGCCAGGCACGGAGAAGCAGTACTTC
CDR3: CASMPGTEKQYF

J: TRBJ1-4
size: -
V: TRBV7-9
D: -
DNA: TGTGCCAGCAGCCGAAGGACCGGGGGGAATGAAAAACTGTTTTTT
CDR3: CASSRRTGGNEKLFF

J: TRBJ2-7
size: -
V: TRBV7-2
D: TRBD2
DNA: TGTGCCAGCAGCCGGGGGGGCGGCTACGAGCAGTACTTC
CDR3: CASSRGGGYEQYF

J: TRBJ2-2
size: -
V: TRBV24-1
D: -
DNA: TGTGCCACCAGTGCCACCTTGGGACTGAACACCGGGGAGCTGTTTTTT
CDR3: CATSATLGLNTGELFF

J: TRBJ2-7
size: few
V: TRBV20-1
D: -
DNA: TGCAGTGTGGGGGGGCGTACAACCTACGAGCAGTACTTC
CDR3: CSVGGRTTYEQYF

J: TRBJ2-7
size: few
V: TRBV20-1
D: -
DNA: TGCAGTGCTCGATGGACAGCCTCCTACGAGCAGTACTTC
CDR3: CSARWTASYEQYF

J: TRBJ2-1
size: few
V: TRBV6-2/TRBV6-3
D: -
DNA: TGTGCCAGCAGTCCCCTAGCAAGCTCCTACAATGAGCAGTTCTTC
CDR3: CASSPLASSYNEQFF

J: TRBJ2-5
size: -
V: TRBV6-2/TRBV6-3
D: -
DNA: TGTGCCACCACCGGGGTTATCGAGACCCAGTACTTC
CDR3: CATTGVIETQYF

J: TRBJ2-3
size: -
V: TRBV20-1
D: -
DNA: TGCAGTGCTCCTACCTCGGCAGATACGCAGTATTTT
CDR3: CSAPTSADTQYF

J: TRBJ1-4
size: -
V: TRBV27
D: TRBD1
DNA: TGTGCCAGCAGTTTACGGACAGGGCCACTAAACAAGCCAGCAACTAATGAAAAACTGTTTTTT
CDR3: CASSLRTGPLNKPATNEKLFF

J: TRBJ1-1
size: once
V: TRBV27
D: -
DNA: TGTGCCAGCAGTTTATCTGGACAGTCTGAAGCTTTCTTT
CDR3: CASSLSGQSEAFF

J: TRBJ1-2
size: few
V: TRBV28
D: -
DNA: TGTGCCAGCAGAACCTACAGGCAACGATATGGCTACACCTTC
CDR3: CASRTYRQRYGYTF

J: TRBJ2-7
size: -
V: TRBV11-1
D: -
DNA: TGCGCCAGCAGCTTAGCTGTCTGGCCACGGGAGCAGTACTTC
CDR3: CASSLAVWPREQYF

J: TRBJ1-4
size: -
V: TRBV28
D: TRBD1
DNA: TGTGCCAGCAGTCCTCCAGGGACAGGGGTCTGGGGTGAAAAACTGTTTTTT
CDR3: CASSPPGTGVWGEKLFF

J: TRBJ2-7
size: -
V: TRBV20-1
D: -
DNA: TGCAGTGGCAGGGGGGACAGCTCCTACGAGCAGTACTTC
CDR3: CSGRGDSSYEQYF

J: TRBJ1-1
size: few
V: TRBV14
D: TRBD1
DNA: TGTGCCAGCAGCAACAGGGGGAGCGCCCCTGAAGCTTTCTTT
CDR3: CASSNRGSAPEAFF

J: TRBJ2-1
size: -
V: TRBV3-1
D: -
DNA: TGTGCCAGCAGCCTACAACGAGATGAGCAGTTCTTC
CDR3: CASSLQRDEQFF

J: TRBJ1-4
size: -
V: TRBV29-1
D: -
DNA: TGCAGCGTTGCCTTCCCGGGGGGTGAAAAACTGTTTTTT
CDR3: CSVAFPGGEKLFF

J: TRBJ1-1
size: few
V: TRBV28
D: -
DNA: TGTGCCACAGGGCCAGGTACCGGGGGCACTGAAGCTTTCTTT
CDR3: CATGPGTGGTEAFF

J: TRBJ2-1
size: once
V: TRBV29-1
D: -
DNA: TGCAGCGTTGAAGTTCAGACAGCCTACAATGAGCAGTTCTTC
CDR3: CSVEVQTAYNEQFF

J: TRBJ1-1
size: few
V: TRBV20-1
D: TRBD1
DNA: TGCAGTGCTAGACAGGGGGTGGCTGAAGCTTTCTTT
CDR3: CSARQGVAEAFF

J: TRBJ2-1
size: -
V: TRBV9
D: TRBD2
DNA: TGTGCCAGCAGCGTAGCAGCTCCCCTGAGCGGGGGGGCCTGGGAGCAGTTCTTC
CDR3: CASSVAAPLSGGAWEQFF

J: TRBJ1-1
size: -
V: TRBV6-6
D: TRBD1
DNA: TGTGCCAGCAGTCCCCCGTCGGACAGGGGTCACACTGAAGCTTTCTTT
CDR3: CASSPPSDRGHTEAFF

J: TRBJ2-5
size: few
V: TRBV18
D: -
DNA: TGTGCCAGCCCCTCCACCGTCCACAGGGACCGAGAGACCCAGTACTTC
CDR3: CASPSTVHRDRETQYF

J: TRBJ2-7
size: -
V: TRBV15
D: -
DNA: TGTGCCACCAGCAGAGAAGGGGGGTACGAGCAGTACTTC
CDR3: CATSREGGYEQYF

J: TRBJ2-7
size: -
V: TRBV25-1
D: TRBD1
DNA: TGTGCCAGCAGTGATTGGGGGACAGGGGACTCCTACGAGCAGTACTTC
CDR3: CASSDWGTGDSYEQYF

J: TRBJ2-3
size: -
V: TRBV7-2
D: -
DNA: TGTGCCAGCGAGACGGCAGATACGCAGTATTTT
CDR3: CASETADTQYF

J: TRBJ2-3
size: -
V: TRBV20-1
D: -
DNA: TGCAGTGCTAGACAGAGCACAGATACGCAGTATTTT
CDR3: CSARQSTDTQYF

J: TRBJ2-7
size: few
V: TRBV20-1
D: TRBD2
DNA: TGCAGTGCTAGAGGGGGGGGTCGGTACGAGCAGTACTTC
CDR3: CSARGGGRYEQYF

J: TRBJ2-5
size: -
V: TRBV20-1
D: -
DNA: TGCAGTGTCCCTCCGGCGGGGTCTGCAGAGGGGACCCAGTACTTC
CDR3: CSVPPAGSAEGTQYF

J: TRBJ2-2
size: -
V: TRBV14
D: -
DNA: TGTGCCAGCAGCCCTCACATGAACACCGGGGAGCTGTTTTTT
CDR3: CASSPHMNTGELFF

J: TRBJ2-5
size: few
V: TRBV7-2
D: -
DNA: TGTGCCAGCAGCTTAGAATGGGGGATACAAGAGACCCAGTACTTC
CDR3: CASSLEWGIQETQYF

J: TRBJ1-4
size: -
V: TRBV6-2/TRBV6-3
D: -
DNA: TGTGCCAGCAGTTACGCGAGGGGAGGCGAAAAACTGTTTTTT
CDR3: CASSYARGGEKLFF